A selection of T cell receptor beta chains follows, all from one sample in a study of tumor-infiltrating lymphocytes in localized non-small cell lung cancer. The protocol was immunoSEQ multiplex PCR, while the TCRdb copy is restricted to in-frame clones and leaves out a portion. Altogether just over 9,500 clones are present, 70% to 80% being singletons, with the ten largest covering around a tenth. Sequencing was performed on lung tumor tissue. The receptors were gathered from a human donor with non-small cell lung cancer. The CDR3 runs from the conserved cysteine through the conserved F or W. D genes are given only for firm matches. Size values are once, few and many counts, or a class for expanded clones, and some rows have none.

>13|TRBJ2-5|.|TRBV10-3|.
TGTGCCATCAGTGATTGGGGTGAGGAGACCCAGTACTTC
CAISDWGEETQYF
>14|TRBJ2-7|.|TRBV10-3|few
TGTGCCATCAGTGAGTCGATGGACGGGAACGAGCAGTACTTC
CAISESMDGNEQYF
>15|TRBJ1-1|.|TRBV6-5|.
TGTGCCAGCAGCCACTACAGGGCCATGAACACTGAAGCTTTCTTT
CASSHYRAMNTEAFF
>16|TRBJ2-7|.|TRBV11-2|.
TGTGCCAGCAGCTTAGCGGGCGGCCCGAGCTCCTACGAGCAGTACTTC
CASSLAGGPSSYEQYF
>14|TRBJ1-5|.|TRBV5-8|.
TGTGCCAGCAGGCGGGACCGGGGACGTCAGCCCCAGCATTTT
CASRRDRGRQPQHF
>13|TRBJ1-1|.|TRBV29-1|.
TGCAGCGTTGGGCCGGCTATGAACACTGAAGCTTTCTTT
CSVGPAMNTEAFF
>11|TRBJ2-7|.|TRBV2|few
TGTGCCAGCAGCTACGGGAACGAGCAGTACTTC
CASSYGNEQYF
>15|TRBJ2-2|TRBD1|TRBV10-3|.
TGTGCCATCAGTGAAGGGACAGGGGACACCGGGGAGCTGCTTTTT
CAISEGTGDTGELLF
>14|TRBJ2-5|.|TRBV19|.
TGTGCCAGTAGTATAATGTACAGCACGGAGACCCAGTACTTC
CASSIMYSTETQYF
>16|TRBJ2-1|TRBD1|TRBV7-9|.
TGTGCCAGCAGACCCGGGGACAGAATTAAGTTCAATGAGCAGTTCTTC
CASRPGDRIKFNEQFF
>16|TRBJ1-4|TRBD1|TRBV11-2|.
TGTGCCAGCAGCTTTGCCCGGACAGGGCAAGGTGAAAAACTGTTTTTT
CASSFARTGQGEKLFF